This section outlines one TCR beta chain sequence together with its context. The data originate from a study of OX40 agonist ivuxolimab in advanced cancers. Whole-study context: Prior therapy, whether anti-PD-1, anti-PD-L1 or anti-CTLA-4, was allowed, and more than 35% had some.

TCRdb's copy holds only in-frame clones and misses some; the assay was immunoSEQ multiplex PCR. This table has some 130,000 clones, 90% appearing once. Patients were ineligible given autoimmune disease history or systemic immunosuppression. V lost 5 bases, J lost 6 bases, and 4 bases stayed unmatched. The CDR3 sequence is 14 residues long. CDR1 is LNHDA and CDR2 is SQIVND in the germline V gene (reference sequence). Specimen: CD4+ or CD8+ T cells sorted from blood, collected in a trial of the OX40 agonist ivuxolimab. The TCR sequence derives from an adult with an advanced solid tumor such as melanoma, head and neck, liver or kidney cancer. J is TRBJ2-7 and V is TRBV19; 13 bases are a match to TRBD2. The CDR3 sequence: CASSPGTSGAEQYF. CDR3 bases: TGTGCCAGTAGTCCCGGGACTAGCGGGGCCGAGCAGTACTTC.